The rows below give T cell receptor beta chains drawn from one sample of a study of blood T cell repertoires in COVID-19. Sequenced by immunoSEQ multiplex PCR; TCRdb stores in-frame clones only, minus some. This sample has about 190,000 clones, with roughly 84% found just once. Sequencing was done on a sample of PBMCs or T cells enriched from blood (not recorded which). All receptors derive from a woman in her thirties who had been exposed to COVID-19. CDR3s include the opening cysteine and the closing phenylalanine or tryptophan. A D gene is named only where the DNA matches it firmly. Size is stated for part of the rows, as once, few or many counts, or as a class when the clone is expanded.

clone_size: -; d_call: TRBD1; j_call: TRBJ2-3; v_call: TRBV7-2; cdr3_length: 14; cdr3_nt: TGTGCCAGCAGTCTTGACAGGGGAACAGATACGCAGTATTTT; cdr3_aa: CASSLDRGTDTQYF
clone_size: -; d_call: -; j_call: TRBJ1-3; v_call: TRBV7-9; cdr3_length: 16; cdr3_nt: TGTGCCAGCAGCTCGACCGTCGACTACTCTGGAAACACCATATATTTT; cdr3_aa: CASSSTVDYSGNTIYF
clone_size: -; d_call: -; j_call: TRBJ2-2; v_call: TRBV3-1/TRBV3-2; cdr3_length: 14; cdr3_nt: TGTGCCAGCAGCCACCCCGCTGAGGTGAGGGAGCTGTTTTTT; cdr3_aa: CASSHPAEVRELFF
clone_size: -; d_call: -; j_call: TRBJ1-1; v_call: TRBV3-1/TRBV3-2; cdr3_length: 14; cdr3_nt: TGTGCCAGCAGCCAATCCATCATGAACACTGAAGCTTTCTTT; cdr3_aa: CASSQSIMNTEAFF
clone_size: -; d_call: -; j_call: TRBJ1-2; v_call: TRBV2; cdr3_length: 16; cdr3_nt: TGTGCCAGCAGCCCAACCGACAGCCCTATTAACTATGGCTACACCTTC; cdr3_aa: CASSPTDSPINYGYTF
clone_size: -; d_call: TRBD2; j_call: TRBJ2-1; v_call: TRBV30; cdr3_length: 16; cdr3_nt: TGTGCCTGGAGCCATCCGTTAGCGGGGGGGCAGGGTGAGCAGTTCTTC; cdr3_aa: CAWSHPLAGGQGEQFF
clone_size: -; d_call: TRBD1; j_call: TRBJ1-2; v_call: TRBV10-1; cdr3_length: 17; cdr3_nt: TGCGCCAGCAGTGAGAGATCCTCCGTTGGGACAGGGTCCGGCTACACCTTC; cdr3_aa: CASSERSSVGTGSGYTF
clone_size: -; d_call: -; j_call: TRBJ1-2; v_call: TRBV6-1; cdr3_length: 15; cdr3_nt: TGTGCCAGCAGTGACCTGGGGGGAGGACTCTATGGCTACACCTTC; cdr3_aa: CASSDLGGGLYGYTF
clone_size: -; d_call: -; j_call: TRBJ1-1; v_call: TRBV5-8; cdr3_length: 16; cdr3_nt: TGTGCCAGCAGCTTGGCCGGGGGGGCTTTGAACACTGAAGCTTTCTTT; cdr3_aa: CASSLAGGALNTEAFF
clone_size: -; d_call: -; j_call: TRBJ2-5; v_call: TRBV29-1; cdr3_length: 11; cdr3_nt: TGCAGCGCCCTGCACGGGGAGACCCAGTACTTC; cdr3_aa: CSALHGETQYF
clone_size: -; d_call: -; j_call: TRBJ1-2; v_call: TRBV4-1; cdr3_length: 14; cdr3_nt: TGCGCCAGCAGCCCCAGACCCCGGGAGGACGGCTACACCTTC; cdr3_aa: CASSPRPREDGYTF
clone_size: -; d_call: TRBD2; j_call: TRBJ2-7; v_call: TRBV7-2; cdr3_length: 15; cdr3_nt: TGTGCCAGCAGCTTCCTGACTAGCGGAGTTTACGAGCAGTACTTC; cdr3_aa: CASSFLTSGVYEQYF
clone_size: few; d_call: -; j_call: TRBJ1-4; v_call: TRBV7-2; cdr3_length: 14; cdr3_nt: TGTGCCAGCAGCTTAGGAACAGCCAATGAAAAACTGTTTTTT; cdr3_aa: CASSLGTANEKLFF
clone_size: -; d_call: TRBD1; j_call: TRBJ2-1; v_call: TRBV7-9; cdr3_length: 17; cdr3_nt: TGTGCCAGCAGCGAACCTGACAGGGGGTATACGGGCAATGAGCAGTTCTTC; cdr3_aa: CASSEPDRGYTGNEQFF
clone_size: -; d_call: -; j_call: TRBJ1-2; v_call: TRBV12-3/TRBV12-4; cdr3_length: 12; cdr3_nt: TGTGCCAGCAGAGGACAGAACTATGGCTACACCTTC; cdr3_aa: CASRGQNYGYTF
clone_size: -; d_call: TRBD1; j_call: TRBJ1-2; v_call: TRBV12-5; cdr3_length: 14; cdr3_nt: TGTGCTAGTGGTTTGGGGGACAGGGTGAATGGCTACACCTTC; cdr3_aa: CASGLGDRVNGYTF
clone_size: -; d_call: TRBD1; j_call: TRBJ1-2; v_call: TRBV9; cdr3_length: 16; cdr3_nt: TGTGCCAGCAGCGTAGTGGGCAGGGGGCACGACTATGGCTACACCTTC; cdr3_aa: CASSVVGRGHDYGYTF
clone_size: -; d_call: -; j_call: TRBJ1-5; v_call: TRBV19; cdr3_length: 14; cdr3_nt: TGTGCCAGTAGGGGAGGGGAAAACTATCAGCCCCAGCATTTT; cdr3_aa: CASRGGENYQPQHF
clone_size: -; d_call: TRBD2; j_call: TRBJ2-1; v_call: TRBV7-2; cdr3_length: 16; cdr3_nt: TGTGCCAGCAGCCCGGGACTAGCGGGGGCCTACAATGAGCAGTTCTTC; cdr3_aa: CASSPGLAGAYNEQFF
clone_size: -; d_call: -; j_call: TRBJ1-2; v_call: TRBV5-4; cdr3_length: 16; cdr3_nt: TGTGCCAGCAGCTTGGGCGGGGCCCAGGGCGGTCGTGGCTACACCTTC; cdr3_aa: CASSLGGAQGGRGYTF
clone_size: -; d_call: TRBD1; j_call: TRBJ1-2; v_call: TRBV11-2; cdr3_length: 17; cdr3_nt: TGTGCCAGCAGCCACGGGGAGACCGGGACAGGGGTTGGTGGCTACACCTTC; cdr3_aa: CASSHGETGTGVGGYTF
clone_size: -; d_call: -; j_call: TRBJ2-1; v_call: TRBV27; cdr3_length: 15; cdr3_nt: TGTGCCAGCAGTCGAGGGGGGGCCCCTCCCAATGAGCAGTTCTTC; cdr3_aa: CASSRGGAPPNEQFF
clone_size: -; d_call: TRBD1; j_call: TRBJ2-3; v_call: TRBV7-3; cdr3_length: 17; cdr3_nt: TGTGCCAGCAGCTTAACCTCCCCAGGGGGTACCCCAGATACGCAGTATTTT; cdr3_aa: CASSLTSPGGTPDTQYF
clone_size: -; d_call: -; j_call: TRBJ1-5; v_call: TRBV5-5; cdr3_length: 16; cdr3_nt: TGTGCCAGCAGCCATACCTCGGGAGGGGGCAATCAGCCCCAGCATTTT; cdr3_aa: CASSHTSGGGNQPQHF
clone_size: -; d_call: TRBD1; j_call: TRBJ1-4; v_call: TRBV7-3; cdr3_length: 15; cdr3_nt: TGTGCCAGCAGCCGGTCGGGACAGCTAAATGAAAAACTGTTTTTT; cdr3_aa: CASSRSGQLNEKLFF
clone_size: -; d_call: TRBD1; j_call: TRBJ1-5; v_call: TRBV27; cdr3_length: 13; cdr3_nt: TGTGCCAGCAGTTGGGACAGGGGGCAGCCCCAGCATTTT; cdr3_aa: CASSWDRGQPQHF
clone_size: once; d_call: -; j_call: TRBJ1-1; v_call: TRBV29-1; cdr3_length: 12; cdr3_nt: TGCAGCGTTGAAGCCAGAAACACTGAAGCTTTCTTT; cdr3_aa: CSVEARNTEAFF
clone_size: once; d_call: -; j_call: TRBJ2-7; v_call: TRBV5-6; cdr3_length: 15; cdr3_nt: TGTGCCAGCAGCTTGGGTGCGGGGAGCTCCTACGAGCAGTACTTC; cdr3_aa: CASSLGAGSSYEQYF
clone_size: -; d_call: TRBD1; j_call: TRBJ1-1; v_call: TRBV6-5; cdr3_length: 13; cdr3_nt: TGTGCCATTCAGGGGGCCGGGAACACTGAAGCTTTCTTT; cdr3_aa: CAIQGAGNTEAFF
clone_size: -; d_call: TRBD2; j_call: TRBJ2-7; v_call: TRBV6-2/TRBV6-3; cdr3_length: 15; cdr3_nt: TGTGCCAGCAGTTACTCATCAGCGGGGCCGGTCGAGCAGTACTTC; cdr3_aa: CASSYSSAGPVEQYF
clone_size: -; d_call: -; j_call: TRBJ2-6; v_call: TRBV4-3; cdr3_length: 15; cdr3_nt: TGCGCCAGCAGCCAAGAAGGGGCTGGGGCCAACGTCCTGACTTTC; cdr3_aa: CASSQEGAGANVLTF
clone_size: -; d_call: -; j_call: TRBJ2-7; v_call: TRBV4-3; cdr3_length: 18; cdr3_nt: TGCGCCAGCAGCCACGTGTTTAGTGTGACAGGCAATACCTACGAGCAGTACTTC; cdr3_aa: CASSHVFSVTGNTYEQYF
clone_size: -; d_call: TRBD1; j_call: TRBJ2-6; v_call: TRBV11-2; cdr3_length: 17; cdr3_nt: TGTGCCAGCAGTCCGGGACAGGGGAACTCTGGGGCCAACGTCCTGACTTTC; cdr3_aa: CASSPGQGNSGANVLTF
clone_size: -; d_call: TRBD2; j_call: TRBJ2-7; v_call: TRBV6-5; cdr3_length: 15; cdr3_nt: TGTGCCAGCACCTGGGGGGAGGGCGCCGGGTACGAGCAGTACTTC; cdr3_aa: CASTWGEGAGYEQYF
clone_size: -; d_call: -; j_call: TRBJ1-1; v_call: TRBV20-1; cdr3_length: 11; cdr3_nt: TGCAGTAAGGGGTTGGGCACTGAAGCTTTCTTT; cdr3_aa: CSKGLGTEAFF
clone_size: -; d_call: TRBD1; j_call: TRBJ1-1; v_call: TRBV7-3; cdr3_length: 15; cdr3_nt: TGTGCCAGCAGCTTAAACAGGGGGACGTACACTGAAGCTTTCTTT; cdr3_aa: CASSLNRGTYTEAFF
clone_size: -; d_call: TRBD1; j_call: TRBJ1-4; v_call: TRBV7-9; cdr3_length: 14; cdr3_nt: TGTGCCAGCAGATCCGGGACAGGTGACTGGAAACTGTTTTTT; cdr3_aa: CASRSGTGDWKLFF
clone_size: -; d_call: TRBD1; j_call: TRBJ2-6; v_call: TRBV19; cdr3_length: 15; cdr3_nt: TGTGCCAGTAGTTGGACAGGCTCTGGGGCCAACGTCCTGACTTTC; cdr3_aa: CASSWTGSGANVLTF
clone_size: -; d_call: TRBD1; j_call: TRBJ2-1; v_call: TRBV5-1; cdr3_length: 14; cdr3_nt: TGCGCCAGCACCACCGGGACAGGGAGGAATGAGCAGTTCTTC; cdr3_aa: CASTTGTGRNEQFF
clone_size: -; d_call: TRBD1; j_call: TRBJ2-7; v_call: TRBV5-4; cdr3_length: 14; cdr3_nt: TGTGCCAGCAGCTTCGGGACAGGAACCTACGAGCAGTACTTC; cdr3_aa: CASSFGTGTYEQYF
clone_size: -; d_call: TRBD1; j_call: TRBJ1-2; v_call: TRBV5-4; cdr3_length: 18; cdr3_nt: TGTGCCAGCAGCTTGGAGAGACAGGGCGGTCGGGCTAACTATGGCTACACCTTC; cdr3_aa: CASSLERQGGRANYGYTF
clone_size: -; d_call: TRBD1; j_call: TRBJ2-5; v_call: TRBV30; cdr3_length: 13; cdr3_nt: TGTGCCGTGGCAGGGGGCGTATGGGAGACCCAGTACTTC; cdr3_aa: CAVAGGVWETQYF
clone_size: once; d_call: -; j_call: TRBJ2-3; v_call: TRBV9; cdr3_length: 17; cdr3_nt: TGTGCCAGCAGCACAGGGGGTAGCGGGGGCTTTACAGATACGCAGTATTTT; cdr3_aa: CASSTGGSGGFTDTQYF
clone_size: -; d_call: TRBD1; j_call: TRBJ1-5; v_call: TRBV7-9; cdr3_length: 13; cdr3_nt: TGTGCCAGCAGCAGGACAGGGAATCAGCCCCAGCATTTT; cdr3_aa: CASSRTGNQPQHF
clone_size: -; d_call: TRBD1; j_call: TRBJ1-2; v_call: TRBV5-8; cdr3_length: 15; cdr3_nt: TGTGCCAGCAGCCATTCCGGGACAGGGGGCTTCGGCTACACCTTC; cdr3_aa: CASSHSGTGGFGYTF
clone_size: -; d_call: -; j_call: TRBJ2-2; v_call: TRBV30; cdr3_length: 15; cdr3_nt: TGTGCCTGGAGTGAAGGGGGGGGCGCCACCGGGGAGCTGTTTTTT; cdr3_aa: CAWSEGGGATGELFF
clone_size: -; d_call: -; j_call: TRBJ1-1; v_call: TRBV7-8; cdr3_length: 17; cdr3_nt: TGTGCCAGCAGCTTAGTAGGCCCCGACAGGCCAACACTGAATGCTTTCTTT; cdr3_aa: CASSLVGPDRPTLNAFF